The sequence of this TCR beta chain was determined in a study of blood T cells in healthy people across ages. Study findings and constraints: More naive CD4+ cells and higher diversity were found in long-lived than in aged donors.

Losses at the gene ends were 5 bases for V and 7 bases for J; bases not matched to a gene: 4. The CDR3 runs to 13 residues. Each donor gave roughly 9.2 milliliters of peripheral blood. Regarding this clonotype: Antigen specificity is unknown.

A second PCR, run for 7 to 11 cycles, used a sample-barcoded 5' primer plus a J-beta primer mix. TCRdb redid the calling of the 5' RACE reads with MiXCR, one entry per CDR3 protein. Counted here are 500,000 to 550,000 distinct CDR3 sequences, nearly 25% occurring once; the ten biggest clones make up 8.7%. The same sample was also studied in work on T cells of mothers and their children. From that report: The cDNA synthesis received all extracted RNA, at around 1.5 ug per 15 ul. Mother-child pairs who were related displayed a slightly higher overlap than unrelated pairs, a difference that was non-significant.

The source material was blood. The V and J genes are TRBV12-3 or TRBV12-4 and TRBJ1-1; 10 bases line up with TRBD1. This receptor was obtained from a boy aged 5-17 years in good health. The CDR3 DNA reads as TGTGCCAGCAGTATGGACAGGGGGTATGAAGCTTTCTTT. It yields the protein CASSMDRGYEAFF.